This TCR beta chain stems from a study of CD8 T cells in ankylosing spondylitis. Libraries of TCR beta came from quantitative 5'-RACE with molecular barcodes. TCRdb passed the 5' RACE reads through MiXCR, listing each CDR3 protein once. This table holds about 150,000 distinct CDR3 sequences, about 32% found once. Turning to this clonotype: Its antigen is as yet unknown.

The CDR3 runs to 12 residues. Per germline, CDR1 MNHNS and CDR2 SASEGT. V dropped 7 bases and J dropped 15 bases, with 19 bases sitting between them. Points from the study as a whole: The authors reported significant enrichment of disease-linked clones in matched ankylosing spondylitis synovial fluid. About 8 highly homologous variants formed a TCR beta motif that appeared characteristic of ankylosing spondylitis blood.

V and J are TRBV6-1 and TRBJ2-1; D could derive from TRBD1 or TRBD2 (5 bases each). Material: synovial fluid, either unsorted or a sorted T cell fraction (not recorded which). The source is a male donor with ankylosing spondylitis. As DNA, the CDR3 is TGTGCCAGCACGGGGACCCCCAGTTCGGCGTTCTTC. Its protein product is CASTGTPSSAFF.